The sequence of this T cell receptor beta chain was determined in a study of blood T cell repertoires in COVID-19. In the study overall: From T cells, B-cell-depleted T cells, or PBMCs came the material, which was cDNA or gDNA.

Notes on this clone: Additional DNA sequences in this sample encode the identical CDR3.

Germline V gene sequence: CDR1 KGHDR, CDR2 SFDVKD. Deletions cut 7 bases from V and 2 bases from J, with 9 bases between. CDR3 length: 13 amino acids. The assay was immunoSEQ multiplex PCR, and TCRdb's table has in-frame clones only and misses some. The data hold around 260,000 clones, with about 88% observed a single time. This TCR was recovered from a man between 18 and 29 years old with active or convalescent COVID-19. The sample consisted of peripheral blood. The chain recombines TRBV24-1 with TRBJ2-3; no firm D call. As DNA, the CDR3 is TGTGCCACCAGGAGTACGTCCACAGATACGCAGTATTTT. The encoded protein is CATRSTSTDTQYF.